Below, 20 T cell receptor beta chains from the same sample are listed, as sequenced in a study of CD8+CD57+ T cells in acquired aplastic anemia. Sequenced patients had shown CD8+CD57+ cell expansion by flow cytometry. TCR beta VDJ and CDR3 profiles were obtained from a genomic DNA template. TCRdb analysed the reads with MiXCR anew, one entry per CDR3 protein. The data contain 150,000 to 200,000 distinct CDR3 sequences, under 50% of them seen just once; the ten biggest clones take up about 1.8%. The sample taken for sequencing was sorted CD4+, CD8+, or CD8+CD57+ T cells (not recorded which) from PBMCs. Receptor source: a human donor with aplastic anemia.

Regarding this clonotype: A much larger clone differs by one base, so this may be a read error. The chain has TRBV28 and TRBJ2-5; the match to TRBD2 covers 8 bases. The CDR3 loop spans 17 amino acids. Germline CDR1 is MDHEN and CDR2 is SYDVKM. The V and J ends lost 6 bases and 2 bases, in that order; junction bases with no gene match: 14. The CDR3 here is CASSRIGRAPAQETQYF. DNA for the CDR3: TGTGCCAGCAGCCGTATCGGGAGGGCCCCAGCTCAAGAGACCCAGTACTTC.

V is TRBV6-1 and J is TRBJ2-7; TRBD2 agrees at 9 bases. Trimming removed 7 bases from V and 2 bases from J; junction bases left unmatched: 6. The CDR3 runs to 14 residues. The germline gives CDR1 MNHNS, CDR2 SASEGT. Here the CDR3 DNA reads TGTGCCAGCATCAGGGCGGGGGGGACCTACGAGCAGTACTTC. Protein product: CASIRAGGTYEQYF.

The chain recombines TRBV6-5 with TRBJ1-2; possibly TRBD1 for D (5 bases). Germline CDR1 is MNHEY and CDR2 is SVGAGI. V was trimmed by 1 base and J by 2 bases, leaving 8 bases between them. CDR3 length: 14 amino acids. CDR3 sequence (DNA): TGTGCCAGCAGTTACTGGCGGGGGAACTATGGCTACACCTTC. Its protein product is CASSYWRGNYGYTF.

This chain links TRBV5-1 with TRBJ2-5; D is unclear. Trimming shortened V by 1 base and J by 5 bases, and 12 bases separated the two germline ends. The length of the CDR3 is 14 residues. Germline V CDR1 and CDR2: SGHRS, YFSETQ. The CDR3 sequence is CASSLTRFGETQYF. In DNA form, the CDR3 reads TGCGCCAGCAGCTTGACCAGATTTGGGGAGACCCAGTACTTC.

This clonotype appeared many times. The rearrangement joins TRBV7-6 to TRBJ2-2; D is unclear. The CDR3 contains 14 residues. Trimming cost V 2 bases and J 0 bases, with 4 bases left between them. The germline gives CDR1 SGHVS, CDR2 FNYEAQ. The CDR3 sequence: CASSLLPNTGELFF. The CDR3, as DNA: TGTGCCAGCAGCTTATTGCCGAACACCGGGGAGCTGTTTTTT.

V is TRBV2 and J is TRBJ1-3, with D uncertain. Per germline, CDR1 SNHLY and CDR2 FYNNEI. This CDR3 comprises 13 residues. V lost 3 bases and J 7 bases, leaving 10 bases between the germline ends. Written as DNA, the CDR3 is TGTGCCAGCAGTGATGATTCTGATAACACCATATATTTT. Encoded protein: CASSDDSDNTIYF.

This clonotype has a count of ten or more. The chain links TRBV5-6 to TRBJ1-6; 8 bases are shared with TRBD1. The CDR3 is 15 residues long. From germline, CDR1 is SGHDT and CDR2 YYEEEE. After removal of 3 bases from V and 6 bases from J, the junction contained 5 bases not matched to a gene. CDR3 in amino acids: CASSSTGASNSPLHF. The CDR3 nucleotides are TGTGCCAGCAGCTCGACAGGGGCTTCTAATTCACCCCTCCACTTT.

The gene calls are TRBV24-1 and TRBJ1-2, with TRBD1 matching 8 bases. The germline gives CDR1 KGHDR, CDR2 SFDVKD. The CDR3 contains 14 residues. V was pared by 4 bases and J by 6 bases, with 6 bases of the junction left unmatched. The CDR3 region is CATSDPGRGHGYTF. In nucleotides, the CDR3 is TGTGCCACCAGTGACCCTGGCAGGGGGCATGGCTACACCTTC.

The chain employs TRBV2 and TRBJ2-3; no clear D gene. Germline CDR1 is SNHLY and CDR2 is FYNNEI. The germline V and J ends were trimmed by 2 bases and 3 bases, with 6 bases remaining between them. CDR3 length: 13 residues. The CDR3 reads CASSEPFTDTQYF. CDR3 bases: TGTGCCAGCAGTGAACCGTTTACAGATACGCAGTATTTT.

The V call is TRBV29-1, the J call TRBJ1-2, with 9 bases aligning to TRBD1. The CDR3 extends over 15 amino acids. Germline lookup yields CDR1 SQVTM and CDR2 ANQGSEA. V dropped 1 base and J dropped 3; count of bases not matched to a gene: 6. The CDR3 coding sequence is TGCAGCGTTGAAGCCCGAGGGACAGGGCACTATGGCTACACCTTC. Residues: CSVEARGTGHYGYTF.

The sample holds a few counts of this clonotype. CDR3 residues: CASSQVGGDTEAFF. As DNA, the CDR3 is TGTGCCAGCAGCCAGGTAGGGGGGGACACTGAAGCTTTCTTT. The gene calls are TRBV3-1 and TRBJ1-1; possibly TRBD1 for D (6 bases). CDR1 LGHDT and CDR2 YNNKEL come from the germline V gene (reference sequence). V lost 3 bases and J lost 3, with 11 bases in between. This CDR3 spans 14 amino acids.

This clonotype showed up many times. The rearrangement links TRBV7-3 to TRBJ1-1, with 7 bases aligning to TRBD1. This CDR3 is built from 14 residues. Losses at the gene ends were 8 bases for V and 6 bases for J; bases not matched to a gene: 12. Germline V gene lookup returns CDR1 SGHTA and CDR2 FQGTGA. The CDR3: CASGEGARVAEAFF. The CDR3 DNA sequence: TGTGCCAGCGGGGAGGGGGCGCGAGTCGCTGAAGCTTTCTTT.

In regard to this clonotype: This may stem from a read error, because a much larger clone lies one nucleotide away. The V gene is TRBV6-1, the J gene TRBJ1-2, with D perhaps matching TRBD1 (5 bases). The V and J ends lost 11 bases and 7 bases respectively, with 17 bases between them. CDR1 is MNHNS, CDR2 SASEGT, per germline. The CDR3 is 12 amino acids. The CDR3 DNA sequence: TGTGCCGCTTCATGGGGCGCGAGTGGCTACACCTTC. Residues: CAASWGASGYTF.

This chain uses TRBV25-1 with TRBJ2-7; TRBD1 matches at 8 bases. CDR3 length: 16 amino acids. Trimming took 5 bases from V and 5 from J; bases not matched to a gene: 14. CDR1 and CDR2 from the germline V gene are MGHDK and SYGVNS. CDR3 DNA: TGTGCCAGCAGTCCGCCCCCCGACAGGGGCATCAACGAGCAGTACTTC. Translation gives CASSPPPDRGINEQYF.

The chain links TRBV15 to TRBJ1-2, with unresolved D. Germline loops: CDR1 LNHNV, CDR2 YYDKDF (reference sequence). V was cut by 4 bases and J by 4 bases, with 13 bases left in between. The CDR3 is 14 amino acids. As DNA, the CDR3 is TGTGCCACCAGCACCTCGCCAGGAGGCTATGGCTACACCTTC. Residues: CATSTSPGGYGYTF.

This clonotype has ten or more counts. The junction shows a germline mismatch at one end, possibly a read error. The rearrangement joins TRBV24-1 to TRBJ2-3, with D possibly TRBD1 on 5 matching bases. Germline V gives CDR1 KGHDR, CDR2 SFDVKD. The CDR3 is 14 residues long. The CDR3 reads CATSEFDSTDTQYF. DNA of the CDR3: TGTGCCACCAGTGAGTTTGACAGCACTGATACGCAGTATTTT.

The chain links TRBV24-1 to TRBJ2-1, with D possibly being TRBD1 (5 bases). The length of the CDR3 is 13 residues. V lost 2 bases, J lost 9 bases, and 10 bases lay in between. Germline V gene sequence: CDR1 KGHDR, CDR2 SFDVKD. The CDR3 DNA is TGTGCCACCAGTGATTCGACAGACGTTGAGCAGTTCTTC. This gives the protein CATSDSTDVEQFF.

The rearrangement uses TRBV20-1 and TRBJ2-6; D gene ambiguous. This CDR3 spans 15 amino acids. From germline, CDR1 is DFQATT and CDR2 SNEGSKA (reference sequence). Trimming removed 2 bases at V and 2 bases at J, with 10 bases between. CDR3 bases: TGCAGTGCTAGAAGCAGAAGGGCTGGGGCCAACGTCCTGACTTTC. It codes for CSARSRRAGANVLTF.

As concerns this clonotype: A read error may produce the germline difference seen at one junction end. The genes are TRBV27 and TRBJ2-1; possibly TRBD2 for D (6 bases). The CDR3 spans 14 residues. Germline V CDR1 and CDR2: MNHEY, SMNVEV (reference sequence). The CDR3 loop is CASLRDSKRNEQSF. CDR3 DNA sequence: TGTGCCAGCCTCCGGGACTCAAAAAGGAATGAGCAGTCCTTC.

On this clonotype: A much larger clone differs from this one at a single base, so this may be a read error. The chain combines TRBV12-3 or TRBV12-4 with TRBJ1-4; tentative D call: TRBD1 (6 bases). Trimming took off 3 bases at V and 7 bases at J, with 15 bases between the two ends. The CDR3 length is 15 residues. The CDR3 sequence is CASSFAGAWSEKLFF. For the CDR3, the DNA is TGTGCCAGCAGTTTCGCGGGGGCGTGGAGTGAAAAACTGTTTTTT.